The 32 T cell receptor beta chains listed next were all sequenced from one sample in a study of T cell responses to AZD1222 COVID-19 vaccine. Profiled with immunoSEQ multiplex PCR; TCRdb holds only in-frame clones, not every one. This table holds 90,000 to 120,000 clones, about 92% found once. The sample consisted of peripheral blood, taken 28 days after the second AZD1222 dose. The source of these receptors is an adult who received the AZD1222 COVID-19 vaccine.

J is TRBJ1-4 and V is TRBV27; no reliable D call. The CDR3 sequence is 14 residues long. V lost 4 bases and J lost 4, with 10 bases in between. Germline V gene sequence: CDR1 MNHEY, CDR2 SMNVEV (reference sequence). The CDR3 is CASSSGLVNEKLFF. CDR3 DNA: TGTGCCAGCAGTTCGGGTCTAGTTAATGAAAAACTGTTTTTT.

The count of this clone is one. The chain employs TRBV19 and TRBJ1-1; 8 bases match TRBD1. The CDR3 contains 13 residues. CDR1 and CDR2 (germline): LNHDA, SQIVND (reference sequence). J gave up 11 bases and V 7 bases, and 12 bases lay outside the gene matches. CDR3 DNA sequence: TGTGCCAGTAAGTCGGCAGGGGGCATTACGGCTTTCTTT. This encodes CASKSAGGITAFF.

The CDR3 bases are TGTGCCAGCAGCGTCACTGGGAGCTCCTACGAGCAGTACTTC. Translation: CASSVTGSSYEQYF. The rearrangement joins TRBV9 to TRBJ2-7; tentatively, D is TRBD2 (5 bases). V lost 2 bases and J lost 0, with 9 bases in between. The CDR3 spans 14 residues. CDR1 and CDR2 (germline): SGDLS, YYNGEE.

This clone was seen only a few times. The chain is built from TRBV14 and TRBJ1-1, with D possibly being TRBD1 (6 bases). Trimming cost V 1 base and J 2 bases, with 17 bases left between them. The CDR3 is 17 amino acids. Germline CDR1 and CDR2: SGHDN and FVKESK. The CDR3 sequence is CASSQALSGQPNTEAFF. The CDR3, as DNA: TGTGCCAGCAGCCAAGCTTTGTCAGGACAGCCAAACACTGAAGCTTTCTTT. Variable domain in full (rest from reference TRBV14 and TRBJ1-1): EAGVTQFPSHSVIEKGQTVTLRCDPISGHDNLYWYRRVMGKEIKFLLHFVKESKQDESGMPNNRFLAERTGGTYSTLKVQPAELEDSGVYFCASSQALSGQPNTEAFFGQGTRLTVV.

The chain combines TRBV7-8 with TRBJ2-1; 12 bases match TRBD2. This CDR3 has 16 amino acids. Losses at the gene ends were 4 bases for V and 1 base for J; bases not matched to a gene: 2. In germline, CDR1 is SGHVS, CDR2 FQNEAQ. The CDR3 here is CASSSGLAGSYNEQFF. CDR3 DNA sequence: TGTGCCAGCAGCTCCGGACTAGCGGGGTCCTACAATGAGCAGTTCTTC.

The rearrangement joins TRBV7-8 to TRBJ1-3, with TRBD1 matching 8 bases. V was pared by 0 bases and J by 10 bases, with 5 bases of the junction left unmatched. CDR1 SGHVS and CDR2 FQNEAQ come from the germline V gene. This CDR3 region has 14 residues. The CDR3, as DNA: TGTGCCAGCAGCTTAGCGCAAGACAGGGGAACCATATATTTT. This encodes CASSLAQDRGTIYF.

The V and J genes are TRBV3-1 (or the pseudogene TRBV3-2) and TRBJ1-3, with D possibly TRBD1 on 6 matching bases. The germline V and J ends were trimmed by 0 bases and 0 bases, with 6 bases remaining between them. Per the germline V gene, CDR1 is LGHDT and CDR2 is YNNKEL (reference sequence). The CDR3 spans 15 residues. Written as DNA, the CDR3 is TGTGCCAGCAGCCAAGACAGGGGCTCTGGAAACACCATATATTTT. Its translation is CASSQDRGSGNTIYF.

The chain carries TRBV19 and TRBJ1-1; D is ambiguous. CDR3 length: 13 residues. V lost 3 bases and J lost 3, with 8 bases in between. Germline V gene data show CDR1 as LNHDA and CDR2 as SQIVND (reference sequence). This chain's CDR3 is CASSIREDTEAFF. The CDR3 nucleotides are TGTGCCAGTAGTATCCGTGAGGACACTGAAGCTTTCTTT.

V gene TRBV9 combines with J gene TRBJ2-1; TRBD1 matches 9 bases. The V segment lost 2 bases and the J segment 8 bases; nucleotides outside the gene matches: 5. This CDR3 region has 14 residues. Germline V lookup: CDR1 SGDLS, CDR2 YYNGEE. CDR3 in DNA: TGTGCCAGCAGCGTCGGGACAGGGCTGCATGAGCAGTTCTTC. It yields the protein CASSVGTGLHEQFF.

Written as DNA, the CDR3 is TGCGCCAGCACCTCTGCGGCTAGATCCTACGAGCAGTACTTC. As protein: CASTSAARSYEQYF. The gene calls are TRBV5-1 and TRBJ2-7, with no clear D. CDR1 and CDR2 (germline): SGHRS, YFSETQ. V lost 6 bases to trimming and J lost 1 base, with 14 bases between them. The CDR3 extends over 14 amino acids.

The rearrangement uses TRBV5-1 and TRBJ2-3; 7 bases align to TRBD1. This CDR3 has 15 amino acids. The ends lost 3 bases at V and 1 base at J; junction bases unmatched: 5. Germline V gives CDR1 SGHRS, CDR2 YFSETQ. CDR3 region: CASSSGTARTDTQYF. The CDR3, as DNA: TGCGCCAGCAGCTCGGGGACAGCTCGCACAGATACGCAGTATTTT.

The chain employs TRBV28 and TRBJ1-2; no clear D. This CDR3 spans 12 amino acids. CDR1 is MDHEN, CDR2 SYDVKM, per germline. V was clipped by 5 bases and J by 5 bases, with 9 bases between them. In nucleotides, the CDR3 is TGTGCCAGCAGTGACGGGCTTTATGGCTACACCTTC. Its protein is CASSDGLYGYTF.

This sequence joins TRBV5-5 and TRBJ2-1; D assignment may be TRBD1 or TRBD2 (7 bases each). V was trimmed by 0 bases and J by 3 bases, leaving 10 bases between them. Per the germline V gene, CDR1 is SGHKS and CDR2 is YYEKEE (reference sequence). The CDR3 covers 15 residues. In nucleotides, the CDR3 is TGTGCCAGCAGCTTGGCAGGGGGGGACTACAATGAGCAGTTCTTC. It yields the protein CASSLAGGDYNEQFF.

The rearrangement joins TRBV27 to TRBJ2-1, with D maybe TRBD1 (6 bases). V lost 6 bases, J lost 3 bases, and 15 bases lay in between. Germline lookup yields CDR1 MNHEY and CDR2 SMNVEV (reference sequence). The CDR3 runs 15 residues. Here the CDR3 reads CASSLGTFSYNEQFF. The CDR3 DNA reads as TGTGCCAGCAGCCTCGGGACATTCAGCTACAATGAGCAGTTCTTC.

This rearrangement joins TRBV28 to TRBJ1-4; D is perhaps TRBD1 (6 bases). The CDR3 totals 14 residues. In germline, CDR1 is MDHEN, CDR2 SYDVKM. Trimming cost V 6 bases and J 8 bases, with 16 bases left between them. The CDR3 nucleotides read TGTGCCAGCAGCCCAACAGGGATGGAAGAAAAACTGTTTTTT. Its translation is CASSPTGMEEKLFF.

The chain links TRBV30 to TRBJ1-2; D is uncertain. V was trimmed by 3 bases and J by 4 bases, leaving 12 bases between them. The CDR3 runs to 13 residues. Germline V lookup: CDR1 GTSNPN, CDR2 SVGIG (reference sequence). The CDR3 DNA reads TGTGCCTGGAGAGGCAATCCTCCCTATGGCTACACCTTC. Its protein is CAWRGNPPYGYTF.

The V gene is TRBV20-1, the J gene TRBJ1-4; D remains ambiguous. Germline values: CDR1 DFQATT, CDR2 SNEGSKA (reference sequence). CDR3 length: 14 amino acids. V lost 3 bases to trimming and J lost 4 bases, with 12 bases between them. The CDR3 DNA sequence: TGCAGTGCTAGTATGGCCAGCAATAATGAAAAACTGTTTTTT. Translated, it gives CSASMASNNEKLFF.

The chain couples TRBV4-1 to TRBJ2-1, with D maybe TRBD1 (5 bases). Germline CDR1 and CDR2: MGHRA and YSYEKL. The CDR3 covers 14 residues. Trimming removed 3 bases from V and 3 bases from J, with 9 bases in between. The CDR3 sequence is CASSQETDYNEQFF. CDR3 DNA: TGCGCCAGCAGCCAGGAGACAGACTACAATGAGCAGTTCTTC.

V gene TRBV5-1 combines with J gene TRBJ1-4; 7 bases are a match to TRBD1. V gave up 4 bases and J gave up 4 bases; unmatched junction bases: 7. Germline CDR1 and CDR2: SGHRS and YFSETQ. The CDR3 length is 15 residues. The CDR3 protein is CASSAVQGNNEKLFF. The CDR3 DNA sequence: TGCGCCAGCAGCGCTGTACAGGGGAATAATGAAAAACTGTTTTTT.

This CDR3 reads CAGGRLANYGYTF. DNA of the CDR3: TGTGCCGGCGGGAGGCTAGCTAACTATGGCTACACCTTC. This chain uses TRBV30 with TRBJ1-2; D unclear. CDR1 and CDR2 (germline): GTSNPN, SVGIG (reference sequence). CDR3 length equals 13 residues. V lost 8 bases and J lost 0, with 13 bases in between.

This clone was seen at least ten times. The chain combines TRBV19 with TRBJ2-2; 8 bases align to TRBD2. The CDR3 covers 15 residues. Looked up from germline, CDR1 is LNHDA and CDR2 is SQIVND (reference sequence). The J segment lost 3 bases and the V segment lost 6 bases, leaving 6 bases of the junction unmatched. The CDR3, as DNA: TGTGCCAGTAGCGATAGCGGGGTTCACACCGGGGAGCTGTTTTTT. Translation: CASSDSGVHTGELFF.

The chain recombines TRBV7-3 with TRBJ2-1; 12 nucleotides agree with TRBD2. The CDR3 sequence is 15 residues long. Germline CDR1 and CDR2: SGHTA and FQGTGA. V was clipped by 4 bases and J by 6 bases; unmatched bases: 4. CDR3 DNA: TGTGCCAGCAGCTCCACTAGCGGGGGGATCAATGAGCAGTTCTTC. Its translation is CASSSTSGGINEQFF.

This chain uses TRBV5-1 with TRBJ1-1; D might be TRBD1 (5 bases). The CDR3 extends over 14 amino acids. V was clipped by 3 bases and J by 2 bases, with 11 bases between them. From germline, CDR1 is SGHRS and CDR2 YFSETQ. The CDR3 is CASSWGVENTEAFF. CDR3 nucleotide sequence: TGCGCCAGCAGCTGGGGGGTAGAAAACACTGAAGCTTTCTTT.

The chain carries TRBV28 and TRBJ1-1; D gene uncertain. The CDR3 is 12 amino acids. Trimming shortened V by 11 bases and J by 0 bases, and 10 bases separated the two germline ends. From germline, CDR1 is MDHEN and CDR2 SYDVKM. CDR3 DNA sequence: TGTGCCGCCGGACGGCTGAACACTGAAGCTTTCTTT. Protein product: CAAGRLNTEAFF.

This sequence joins TRBV3-1 (or the pseudogene TRBV3-2) and TRBJ1-1; D uncertain. The length of the CDR3 is 16 residues. Per the germline V gene, CDR1 is LGHDT and CDR2 is YNNKEL (reference sequence). V was cut by 1 base and J by 4 bases, with 16 bases left in between. The chain's CDR3 is CASSQAVVRGSTEAFF. The CDR3 nucleotides read TGTGCCAGCAGCCAAGCCGTAGTACGGGGTAGCACTGAAGCTTTCTTT.

The chain recombines TRBV4-1 with TRBJ1-5; tentative D call: TRBD1 (5 bases). Germline values: CDR1 MGHRA, CDR2 YSYEKL. V dropped 0 bases and J dropped 4 bases, with 13 bases sitting between them. The CDR3 spans 16 residues. CDR3 sequence reads: CASSQDGVRGNQPQHF. In DNA, the CDR3 is TGCGCCAGCAGCCAAGATGGTGTAAGGGGAAATCAGCCCCAGCATTTT.

Notes on this clone: At one boundary the junction diverges from the germline segment, which might be a read error. The chain recombines TRBV18 with TRBJ1-4, with 8 bases fitting TRBD1. CDR3 size: 14 residues. Germline V lookup: CDR1 KGHSH, CDR2 LQKENI. The CDR3 is CASSPQGGNEKLFF. The DNA of the CDR3 is TGTGCCAGCTCGCCACAGGGGGGTAATGAAAAACTGTTTTTT.

V is TRBV19 and J is TRBJ2-2, with TRBD2 matching 10 bases. Germline assignment: CDR1 LNHDA and CDR2 SQIVND (reference sequence). V lost 7 bases and J lost 4; bases outside the gene matches: 9. This CDR3 is 16 amino acids long. CDR3 amino acids: CASTLGGTSVTGELFF. CDR3 nucleotides: TGTGCCAGTACCCTCGGGGGGACTAGCGTCACCGGGGAGCTGTTTTTT.

The chain joins TRBV6-4 to TRBJ2-1; 11 nucleotides line up with TRBD2. CDR1 and CDR2 from the germline V gene are MRHNA and SNTAGT. The CDR3 covers 19 residues. The junction had 20 bases not matched to a gene; V was cut back by 8 bases and J by 5 bases. The CDR3 sequence: CASSPTTSGRSRVDNEQFF. CDR3 coding DNA: TGTGCCAGCTCCCCAACCACTAGCGGGAGATCTAGAGTTGACAATGAGCAGTTCTTC.

In its sample, this clone was seen a few times. The V call is TRBV24-1, the J call TRBJ2-2, with D perhaps matching TRBD2 (5 bases). Trimming left V 6 bases short and J 7 bases short, with 17 bases between. CDR1 KGHDR and CDR2 SFDVKD come from the germline V gene. The CDR3 runs to 15 residues. The CDR3, as DNA: TGTGCCACCAGTCACCCCAGCGGTGTTCACGGGGAGCTGTTTTTT. Translation gives CATSHPSGVHGELFF.

The V gene is TRBV9, the J gene TRBJ1-4; D is possibly TRBD1 (5 bases). The CDR3 extends over 15 amino acids. Germline V gene sequence: CDR1 SGDLS, CDR2 YYNGEE. Trimming removed 4 bases at V and 4 bases at J, with 14 bases between. CDR3 nucleotide sequence: TGTGCCAGCAGCTTCGGGGGTTTCAATAATGAAAAACTGTTTTTT. Translating gives CASSFGGFNNEKLFF.

The chain combines TRBV5-6 with TRBJ1-6, with unresolved D. V was trimmed by 2 bases and J by 10 bases, leaving 13 bases between them. CDR1 and CDR2 from the germline V gene are SGHDT and YYEEEE. The CDR3 is 14 residues long. The CDR3 loop reads CASSFVNSGSPLHF. CDR3 in DNA: TGTGCCAGCAGCTTCGTTAACAGCGGCTCACCCCTCCACTTT. The variable domain in full, with the rest retrieved from reference TRBV5-6 and TRBJ1-6, is DAGVTQSPTHLIKTRGQQVTLRCSPKSGHDTVSWYQQALGQGPQFIFQYYEEEERQRGNFPDRFSGHQFPNYSSELNVNALLLGDSALYLCASSFVNSGSPLHFGNGTRLTVT.